These 10 T cell receptor beta chains were sequenced from one sample in a study of CD8 T cells in Susac syndrome. Random hexamers were used to reverse transcribe 0.5 to 1 ug of RNA. Using its own MiXCR run on the immunoSEQ multiplex PCR reads, TCRdb lists one record per CDR3 protein. The data show 400,000 to 550,000 distinct CDR3 sequences, 85% seen once. The sample comprised CD8+ T cells from PBMCs. The receptor set was obtained from a human donor with multiple sclerosis.

This chain joins TRBV6-2 or TRBV6-3 and TRBJ2-1; 8 nucleotides agree with TRBD2. CDR1 and CDR2 (germline): MNHEY, SVGEGT. This CDR3 contains 15 residues. V lost 6 bases and J lost 3; bases outside the gene matches: 7. DNA of the CDR3: TGTGCCAGCAGGGGGAGCGGGAGTCTCTACAATGAGCAGTTCTTC. Translation: CASRGSGSLYNEQFF.

This clonotype occurred once. This chain links TRBV5-1 with TRBJ1-5; D uncertain. CDR3 length: 10 residues. Germline CDR1 is SGHRS and CDR2 is YFSETQ. Trimming pared 6 bases from V and 5 bases from J, leaving 3 bases between. CDR3 sequence: CASKDQPQHF. The CDR3 nucleotides read TGCGCCAGCAAGGATCAGCCCCAGCATTTT.

The rearrangement links TRBV5-1 to TRBJ2-7, with D perhaps matching TRBD1 (6 bases). V lost 3 bases and J lost 9, with 16 bases in between. Looked up from germline, CDR1 is SGHRS and CDR2 is YFSETQ. The CDR3 is 13 amino acids. The CDR3: CASSSGQLDGQYF. DNA of the CDR3: TGCGCCAGCAGCTCCGGACAGCTGGATGGGCAGTACTTC.

V is TRBV27 and J is TRBJ2-1; 8 bases are a match to TRBD2. The CDR3 spans 19 residues. Looked up from germline, CDR1 is MNHEY and CDR2 is SMNVEV (reference sequence). After removal of 5 bases from V and 1 base from J, the junction contained 16 bases not matched to a gene. The CDR3 DNA reads TGTGCCAGCAGTGGCTTAGCGGGATGGGGGTTGGATTCCTACAATGAGCAGTTCTTC. This translates into CASSGLAGWGLDSYNEQFF.

The chain joins TRBV14 to TRBJ2-1; D might be TRBD1 or TRBD2, each matching 6 bases. This CDR3 has 14 amino acids. Trimming removed 4 bases from V and 8 bases from J, with 15 bases in between. The V gene's germline CDR1 is SGHDN and CDR2 FVKESK. CDR3: CASSPRGAWDEQFF. CDR3 coding DNA: TGTGCCAGCAGCCCTAGGGGGGCCTGGGATGAGCAGTTCTTC.

This clonotype was seen only once. The chain joins TRBV9 to TRBJ1-1; D call uncertain. CDR3 length: 14 amino acids. Trimming took off 4 bases at V and 1 base at J, with 11 bases between the two ends. CDR1 SGDLS and CDR2 YYNGEE come from the germline V gene. The CDR3 loop is CASSPPTANTEAFF. CDR3 in DNA: TGTGCCAGCAGCCCGCCGACCGCGAACACTGAAGCTTTCTTT.

The V gene is TRBV7-6, the J gene TRBJ2-7; a weak D match, TRBD1 (6 bases). The V end was cut by 2 bases, the J end by 4 bases, with 12 bases between. This CDR3 region has 14 residues. CDR1 is SGHVS and CDR2 is FNYEAQ in the germline V gene. CDR3 nucleotide sequence: TGTGCCAGCAGCTTAACGGGACAAGGGTACGAGCAGTACTTC. Its protein product is CASSLTGQGYEQYF.

The chain joins TRBV2 to TRBJ1-2; no reliable D call. V lost 5 bases, J lost 4 bases, and 14 bases lay in between. This CDR3 has 14 amino acids. The V gene's germline CDR1 is SNHLY and CDR2 FYNNEI. CDR3 nucleotide sequence: TGTGCCAGCAGTAAACCGGACGCGGGCTATGGCTACACCTTC. Amino acids: CASSKPDAGYGYTF.

Regarding this clonotype: Germline and junction disagree at one end, which may indicate a read error. CDR3 residues: CASSSISGTPYNEQFF. In DNA, the CDR3 is TGTGCTAGCAGCTCCATATCCGGGACACCATACAATGAGCAGTTCTTC. The chain recombines TRBV7-7 with TRBJ2-1; tentatively, D is TRBD1 (6 bases). Germline loops: CDR1 SSHAT, CDR2 FNYEAQ (reference sequence). CDR3 size: 16 residues.

This rearrangement joins TRBV5-1 to TRBJ2-1, with 7 bases identical to TRBD1. Germline CDR1 reads SGHRS; CDR2 reads YFSETQ. The CDR3 sequence is 17 residues long. V lost 4 bases and J lost 3; bases outside the gene matches: 13. CDR3 region: CASSRLGGDRYYNEQFF. Written as DNA, the CDR3 is TGCGCCAGCAGCCGGCTTGGTGGGGACAGATACTACAATGAGCAGTTCTTC.